This section outlines one TCR beta chain sequence together with its context. The antigen it binds to is not known. It has no much larger one-base neighbor in the sample; base qualities were not kept. CDR1 and CDR2 (SGHNT, YYREEE) derive from the germline V gene (reference sequence). V gives up 5 bases and J gives up 5 bases, and the segment between their germline ends measures 7 bases. Inclusive of the bounding cysteine and phenylalanine, the CDR3 is 11 residues long. This entry keeps only the CDR3 DNA: 33 bases, framed from base 1. The entry originates in a study of OX40 agonist ivuxolimab in advanced cancers. At the level of the whole study: Ivuxolimab was an agonistic, fully human IgG2 monoclonal antibody directed against OX40 (CD134), a costimulatory receptor. Prior anti-PD-1, anti-PD-L1 or anti-CTLA-4 therapy was permitted, and approximately 40% of dose-escalation patients had received checkpoint inhibitors. Intravenous ivuxolimab was administered to patients every 2 weeks at six dose levels: 0.01, 0.1, 0.3, 1.5, 3 and 10 mg/kg. Peripheral TCRbeta sequencing aimed to test whether ivuxolimab altered TCR sequence diversity and caused clonal T-cell expansion. Partial responses occurred in three dose-escalation patients, of whom one had hepatocellular carcinoma and two had cutaneous melanoma. Of the approximately 50 dose-escalation patients, hepatocellular carcinoma was present in about 20, melanoma in around 15, renal cell carcinoma in 9 and head and neck cancer in 9. In the dose-escalation cohort, 75% to 90% of patients were male, and the mean age was roughly 56 years with a range of about 23 to 79. The paper describes the monotherapy dose-escalation part (N of about 52 patients) of the phase I trial of ivuxolimab. What the work shows at the level of the full study, not this receptor alone: In the 0.1-3.0 mg/kg groups, partial responders were among the patients with the lowest normalized peripheral clonal expansion, particularly in CD8+ T cells. After ivuxolimab, expanded clones were on average more numerous among CD8+ T cells than among CD4+ T cells. At doses of 0.1 to 3.0 mg/kg, clonal expansion of both CD4+ and CD8+ T cells in blood was seen between baseline and week 6. The antigen specificity of the clonally expanded peripheral T cells was not determined. Low levels of normalized T-cell clonal expansion were also seen in some patients who did not respond.

For sequencing of the TCRbeta CDR3 region, genomic DNA was extracted from the sorted cells. The immunoSEQ Assay was used for sequencing of TCRbeta CDR3 regions. This is the immuneACCESS table as TCRdb keeps it, with only in-frame sequences that have V and J called. A part of the clones is gone; compared with another copy, unresolved V genes explain less than half, and the rest is unexplained. The table for this sample lists under 85,000 clones; 91% of them were counted only once. In total, the top ten clones hold 0.3% to 0.35% of the sample. Patients with autoimmune disease history or receiving systemic immunosuppression were excluded from the trial. Peripheral blood for TCR sequencing was collected from all dose cohorts at baseline, on cycle 4 day 1, and on cycle 7 day 1. Samples were obtained from an open-label, multicenter, first-in-human phase I dose-escalation trial of ivuxolimab. Adults with locally advanced or metastatic melanoma, renal cell carcinoma, hepatocellular carcinoma or head and neck squamous cell carcinoma were enrolled in the trial. Before TCR sequencing, CD4+ and CD8+ T cells were separately sorted from peripheral blood.

The V gene is TRBV5-4 and the J gene is TRBJ2-5, with no confidently assigned D gene. Sample: CD4+ or CD8+ T cells sorted from blood, taken in a trial of the OX40 agonist ivuxolimab. The receptor was isolated from an adult with an advanced solid tumor such as melanoma, head and neck, liver or kidney cancer. CDR3 region: CASRSAETQYF. The DNA sequence follows: TGTGCCAGCAGGTCCGCTGAGACCCAGTACTTC.